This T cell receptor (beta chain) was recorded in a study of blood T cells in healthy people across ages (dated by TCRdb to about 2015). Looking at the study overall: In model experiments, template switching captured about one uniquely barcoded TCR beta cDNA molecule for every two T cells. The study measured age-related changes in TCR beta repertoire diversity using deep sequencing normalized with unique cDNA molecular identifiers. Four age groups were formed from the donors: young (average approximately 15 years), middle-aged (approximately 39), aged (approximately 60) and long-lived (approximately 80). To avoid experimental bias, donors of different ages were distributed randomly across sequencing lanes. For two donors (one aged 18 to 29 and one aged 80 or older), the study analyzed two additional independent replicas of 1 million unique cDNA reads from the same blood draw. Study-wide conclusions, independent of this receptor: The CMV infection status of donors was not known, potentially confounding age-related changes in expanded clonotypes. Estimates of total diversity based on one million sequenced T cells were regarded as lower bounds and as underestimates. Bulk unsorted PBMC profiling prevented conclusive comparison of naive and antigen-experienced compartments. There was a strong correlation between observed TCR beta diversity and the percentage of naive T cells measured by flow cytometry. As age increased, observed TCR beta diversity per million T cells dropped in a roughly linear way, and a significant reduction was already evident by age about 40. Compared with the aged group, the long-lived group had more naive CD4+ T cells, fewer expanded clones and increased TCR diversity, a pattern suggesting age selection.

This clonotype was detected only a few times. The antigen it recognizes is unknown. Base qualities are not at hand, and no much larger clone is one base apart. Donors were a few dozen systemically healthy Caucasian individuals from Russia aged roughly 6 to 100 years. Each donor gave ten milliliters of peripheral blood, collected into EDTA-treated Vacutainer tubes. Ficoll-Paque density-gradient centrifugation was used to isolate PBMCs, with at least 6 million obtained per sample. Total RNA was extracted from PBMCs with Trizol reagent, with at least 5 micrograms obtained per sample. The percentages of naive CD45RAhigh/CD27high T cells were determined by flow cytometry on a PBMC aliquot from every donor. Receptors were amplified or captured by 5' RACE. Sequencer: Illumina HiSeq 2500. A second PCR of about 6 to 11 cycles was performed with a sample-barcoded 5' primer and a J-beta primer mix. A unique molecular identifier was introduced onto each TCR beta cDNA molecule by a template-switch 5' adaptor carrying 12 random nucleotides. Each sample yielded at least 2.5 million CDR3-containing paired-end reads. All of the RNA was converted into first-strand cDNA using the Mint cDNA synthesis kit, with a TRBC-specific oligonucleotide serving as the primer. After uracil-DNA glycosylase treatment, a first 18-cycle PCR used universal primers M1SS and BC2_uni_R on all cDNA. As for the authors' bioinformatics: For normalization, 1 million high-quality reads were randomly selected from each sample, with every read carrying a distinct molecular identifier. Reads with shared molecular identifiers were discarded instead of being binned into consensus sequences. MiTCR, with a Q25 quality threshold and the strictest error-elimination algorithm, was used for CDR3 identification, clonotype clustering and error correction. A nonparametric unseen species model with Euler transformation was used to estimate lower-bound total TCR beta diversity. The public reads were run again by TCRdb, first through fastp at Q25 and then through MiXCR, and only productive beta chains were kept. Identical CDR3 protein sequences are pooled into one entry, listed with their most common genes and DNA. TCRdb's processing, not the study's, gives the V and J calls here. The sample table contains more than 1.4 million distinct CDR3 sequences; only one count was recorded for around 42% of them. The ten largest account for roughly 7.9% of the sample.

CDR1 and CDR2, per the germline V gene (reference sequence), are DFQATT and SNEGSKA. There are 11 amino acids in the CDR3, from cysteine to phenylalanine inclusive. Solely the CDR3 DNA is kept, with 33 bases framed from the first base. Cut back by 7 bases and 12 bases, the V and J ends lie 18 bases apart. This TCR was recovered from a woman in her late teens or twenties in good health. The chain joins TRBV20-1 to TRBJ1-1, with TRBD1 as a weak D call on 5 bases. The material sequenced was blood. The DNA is TGCAGTGGGGAGGGGCACTTTATACCTTTCTTT. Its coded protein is CSGEGHFIPFF.